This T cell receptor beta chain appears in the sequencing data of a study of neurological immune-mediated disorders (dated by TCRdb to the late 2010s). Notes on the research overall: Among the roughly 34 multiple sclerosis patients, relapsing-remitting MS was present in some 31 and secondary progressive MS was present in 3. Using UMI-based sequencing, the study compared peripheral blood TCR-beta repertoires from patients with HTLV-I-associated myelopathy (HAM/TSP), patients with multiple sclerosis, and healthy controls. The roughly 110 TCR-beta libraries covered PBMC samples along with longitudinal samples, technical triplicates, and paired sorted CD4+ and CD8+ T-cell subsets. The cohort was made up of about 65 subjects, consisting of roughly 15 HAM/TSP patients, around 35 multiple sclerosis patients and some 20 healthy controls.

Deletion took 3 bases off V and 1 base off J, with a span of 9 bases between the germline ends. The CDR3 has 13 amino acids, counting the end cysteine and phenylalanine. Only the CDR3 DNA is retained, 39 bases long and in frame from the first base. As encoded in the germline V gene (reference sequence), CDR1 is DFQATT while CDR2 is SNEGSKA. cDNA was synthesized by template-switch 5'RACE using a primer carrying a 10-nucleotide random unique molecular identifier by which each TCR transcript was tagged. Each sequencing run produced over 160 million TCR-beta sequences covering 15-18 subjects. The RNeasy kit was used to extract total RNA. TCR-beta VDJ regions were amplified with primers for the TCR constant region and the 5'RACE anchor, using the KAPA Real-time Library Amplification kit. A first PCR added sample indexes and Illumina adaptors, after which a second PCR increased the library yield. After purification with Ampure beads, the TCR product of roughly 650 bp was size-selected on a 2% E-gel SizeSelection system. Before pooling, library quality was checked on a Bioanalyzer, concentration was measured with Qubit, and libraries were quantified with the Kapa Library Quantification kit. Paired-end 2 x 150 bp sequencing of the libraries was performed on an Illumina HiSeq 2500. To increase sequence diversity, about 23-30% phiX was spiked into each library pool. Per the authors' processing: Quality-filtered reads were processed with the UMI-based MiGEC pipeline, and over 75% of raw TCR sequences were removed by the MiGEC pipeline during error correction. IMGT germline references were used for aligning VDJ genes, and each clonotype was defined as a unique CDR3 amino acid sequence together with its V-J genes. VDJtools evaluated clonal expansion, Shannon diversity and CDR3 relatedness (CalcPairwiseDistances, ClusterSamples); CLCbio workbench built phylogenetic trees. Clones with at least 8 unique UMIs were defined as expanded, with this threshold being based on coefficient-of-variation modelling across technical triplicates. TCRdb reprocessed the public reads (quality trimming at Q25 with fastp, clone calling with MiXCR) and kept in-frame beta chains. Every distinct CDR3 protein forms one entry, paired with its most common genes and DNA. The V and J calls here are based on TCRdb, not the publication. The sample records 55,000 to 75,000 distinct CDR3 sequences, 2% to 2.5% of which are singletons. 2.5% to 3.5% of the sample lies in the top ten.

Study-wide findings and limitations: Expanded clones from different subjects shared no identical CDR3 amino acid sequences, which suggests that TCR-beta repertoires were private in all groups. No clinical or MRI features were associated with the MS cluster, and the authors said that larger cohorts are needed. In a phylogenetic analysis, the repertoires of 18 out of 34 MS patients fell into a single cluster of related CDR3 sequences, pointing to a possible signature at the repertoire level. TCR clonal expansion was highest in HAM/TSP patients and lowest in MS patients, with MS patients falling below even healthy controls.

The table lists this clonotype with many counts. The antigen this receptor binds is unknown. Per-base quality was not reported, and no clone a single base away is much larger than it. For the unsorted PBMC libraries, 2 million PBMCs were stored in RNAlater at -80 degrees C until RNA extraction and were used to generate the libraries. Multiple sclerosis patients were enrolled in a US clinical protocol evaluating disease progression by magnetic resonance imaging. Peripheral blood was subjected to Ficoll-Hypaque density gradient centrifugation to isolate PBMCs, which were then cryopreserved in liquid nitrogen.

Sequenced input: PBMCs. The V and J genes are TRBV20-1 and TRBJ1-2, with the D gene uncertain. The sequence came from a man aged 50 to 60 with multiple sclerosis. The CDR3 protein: CSARVSINYGYTF. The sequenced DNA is TGCAGTGCTAGGGTCTCCATTAACTATGGCTACACCTTC.